This T cell receptor (beta chain) was identified during a study of shared clonotypes between healthy human individuals. This clone appeared a single time. It was CD45RO-negative cells, positively selected for CCR7, that made up naive CD8 cells, with terminally differentiated effector memory CD45RA+ cells excluded. Healthy adults negative for HIV, lacking recent acute infections or vaccinations, served as donors. Each subset's genomic DNA was shared equally among a number of immunoSEQ plates. Generated by immunoSEQ multiplex PCR, the TCRdb table keeps only in-frame clones and is missing some. The data contain around 580,000 clones, nearly 98% of them singletons. V lost 2 bases, J lost 0 bases, and 4 bases lay in between. CDR3 length: 13 residues. Germline CDR1 is PRHDT and CDR2 is FYEKMQ (reference sequence).

The TCR sequence derives from a young man in good health. The rearrangement joins TRBV13 to TRBJ1-1; D remains unclear. Sequenced: naive CD8+ T cells sorted from blood. CDR3 nucleotide sequence: TGTGCCAGCAGCTTAATGGTGAACACTGAAGCTTTCTTT. Its translation: CASSLMVNTEAFF.